This is a list of T cell receptor beta chains from one sample in a study of shared clonotypes between healthy human individuals. The protocol was immunoSEQ multiplex PCR, while the TCRdb copy is restricted to in-frame clones and leaves out a portion. The sample includes about 2 million clones, 85% to 95% of them seen just once. The sample taken for sequencing was naive CD4+ T cells sorted from blood. The source is a man younger than 35 in good health. Each CDR3 is given with its conserved first and last residue.

length	J	V	CDR3
15	TRBJ1-6	TRBV10-3	CAISEGSGPNSPLHF
12	TRBJ2-2	TRBV6-1	CASSGGRRELFF
16	TRBJ1-4	TRBV7-9	CASSLGGATTNEKLFF
14	TRBJ2-3	TRBV28	CATTTDSSTDTQYF
14	TRBJ2-7	TRBV2	CASSSEGGPYEQYF
14	TRBJ2-5	TRBV7-2	CASSPPGREETQYF
13	TRBJ1-1	TRBV19	CATKKQGVGEAFF
11	TRBJ2-7	TRBV10-2	CASMGSYEQYF
15	TRBJ1-4	TRBV2	CASIRHPLTNEKLFF
14	TRBJ1-5	TRBV19	CASTASYSNQPQHF
14	TRBJ1-6	TRBV7-6	CASSLGALGSPLHF
14	TRBJ1-6	TRBV19	CASHMSSYNSPLHF
15	TRBJ2-5	TRBV5-1	CASSLGSPLRETQYF
15	TRBJ1-1	TRBV6-1	CASRGQGAISAEAFF
13	TRBJ2-3	TRBV2	CASKGSSTDTQYF
13	TRBJ1-5	TRBV2	CASSADTNQPQHF
15	TRBJ2-7	TRBV5-4	CASSPGTGPFYEQYF
12	TRBJ2-3	TRBV11-3	CASSLTADTQYF
14	TRBJ1-2	TRBV5-4	CASSFIGTDYGYTF
12	TRBJ2-5	TRBV29-1	CSVVQGGETQYF